The 15 T cell receptor beta chains below were found in one sample sequenced in a study of blood T cell repertoires in COVID-19. The table came from immunoSEQ multiplex PCR; TCRdb's copy has only in-frame clones and leaves some out. This table has about 100,000 clones, roughly 89% appearing once. The sequenced sample was peripheral blood. These receptor sequences come from a human donor with COVID-19, enrolled during active disease. The donor label of this sample is uncertain.

V and J are TRBV6-4 and TRBJ2-1; possibly TRBD2 for D (6 bases). The germline CDR1 and CDR2 sequences are MRHNA and SNTAGT. This CDR3 is 13 amino acids long. The V end was cut by 0 bases, the J end by 12 bases, with 12 bases between. CDR3 sequence (DNA): TGTGCCAGCAGTGACTCCCGGGAGAGCCGGCAGTTCTTC. Amino acid sequence: CASSDSRESRQFF.

The chain has TRBV19 and TRBJ1-4; TRBD1 is a possible D gene (6 bases). The V gene's germline CDR1 is LNHDA and CDR2 SQIVND (reference sequence). The CDR3 runs to 14 residues. V lost 5 bases and J 7 bases, leaving 14 bases between the germline ends. For the CDR3, the DNA is TGTGCCAGTAGTTACAGGGCAAGAGGTGAAAAACTGTTTTTT. Its protein product is CASSYRARGEKLFF.

The genes are TRBV30 and TRBJ2-2; possible D gene TRBD2, 6 bases. This CDR3 comprises 14 residues. Germline CDR1 and CDR2: GTSNPN and SVGIG (reference sequence). The V gene lost 4 bases and the J gene lost 5 bases, with 14 bases spanning the gap. CDR3 protein: CAWKRLATTGELFF. CDR3 DNA sequence: TGTGCCTGGAAGCGGCTAGCGACGACCGGGGAGCTGTTTTTT. Using reference TRBV30 and TRBJ2-2 for the parts outside the CDR3, the full variable domain is SQTIHQWPATLVQPVGSPLSLECTVEGTSNPNLYWYRQAAGRGLQLLFYSVGIGQISSEVPQNLSASRPQDRQFILSSKKLLLSDSGFYLCAWKRLATTGELFFGEGSRLTVL.

The V and J genes are TRBV30 and TRBJ2-2, with TRBD2 as a possible D gene (5 bases). Per the germline V gene, CDR1 is GTSNPN and CDR2 is SVGIG (reference sequence). The CDR3 runs to 14 residues. Trimming cost V 3 bases and J 0 bases, with 8 bases left between them. The CDR3: CAWRAGANTGELFF. The CDR3 region has the DNA TGTGCCTGGAGGGCCGGGGCGAACACCGGGGAGCTGTTTTTT.

The chain links TRBV5-6 to TRBJ2-2; 7 positions match TRBD1. The CDR3 consists of 15 residues. After removal of 4 bases from V and 3 bases from J, the junction contained 6 bases not matched to a gene. In germline, CDR1 is SGHDT, CDR2 YYEEEE. The CDR3 nucleotides are TGTGCCAGCAGCCGGGACAGAGGTTACACCGGGGAGCTGTTTTTT. Protein sequence: CASSRDRGYTGELFF.

This sequence joins TRBV21-1 and TRBJ1-2; the table gives TRBD1 as D, unverified against the DNA. TRBV21-1 is a listed pseudogene. The CDR3 has 14 amino acids. The CDR3 spells CASSKAGNHYGYTF. The CDR3 bases are TGTGCCAGCAGCAAAGCGGGCAACCACTATGGCTACACCTTC.

There are a few counts of this clone. This sequence joins TRBV6-4 and TRBJ1-1; D uncertain. Trimming took 7 bases from V and 1 from J, leaving 7 bases between them. Germline V gene sequence: CDR1 MRHNA, CDR2 SNTAGT. The CDR3 spans 12 residues. CDR3 nucleotide sequence: TGTGCCAGCACCTACGGGAACACTGAAGCTTTCTTT. As protein: CASTYGNTEAFF.

V and J are TRBV3-1 (or the pseudogene TRBV3-2) and TRBJ2-7; 7 nucleotides agree with TRBD2. From germline, CDR1 is LGHDT and CDR2 YNNKEL (reference sequence). With V trimmed by 6 bases and J by 0 bases, 8 bases remained unmatched. This CDR3 region has 15 residues. CDR3 in DNA: TGTGCCAGCAGACCTTTGCGGGGGAACTCCTACGAGCAGTACTTC. Translating gives CASRPLRGNSYEQYF.

The rearrangement uses TRBV6-1 and TRBJ1-1, with unresolved D. Germline V lookup: CDR1 MNHNS, CDR2 SASEGT. V dropped 1 base and J dropped 2 bases, with 5 bases sitting between them. The CDR3 covers 13 residues. CDR3 sequence reads: CASSEDRNTEAFF. The CDR3, as DNA: TGTGCCAGCAGTGAAGACAGAAACACTGAAGCTTTCTTT.

This rearrangement joins TRBV5-8 to TRBJ1-1; 9 bases are a match to TRBD1. Germline CDR1 is SGHTS and CDR2 is YDEGEE. The CDR3 runs to 14 residues. V shed 3 bases and J 7 bases; nucleotides not matched to a gene: 7. In DNA, the CDR3 is TGTGCCAGCAGCTGGACGGGACAGGGAATTGAAGCTTTCTTT. Its translation is CASSWTGQGIEAFF. Full variable domain (outside the CDR3, taken from reference TRBV5-8 and TRBJ1-1): EAGVTQSPTHLIKTRGQQATLRCSPISGHTSVYWYQQALGLGLQFLLWYDEGEERNRGNFPPRFSGRQFPNYSSELNVNALELEDSALYLCASSWTGQGIEAFFGQGTRLTVV.

This chain links TRBV5-8 with TRBJ1-6, with 11 bases fitting TRBD1. This CDR3 is built from 15 residues. The germline V gene encodes CDR1 SGHTS and CDR2 YDEGEE. V trimming: 4 bases; J trimming: 9 bases; junction bases outside the gene matches: 6. The chain's CDR3 is CASSRGQGAISPLHF. In DNA form, the CDR3 reads TGTGCCAGCAGCCGTGGACAGGGGGCAATTTCACCCCTCCACTTT. Using reference TRBV5-8 and TRBJ1-6 for the parts outside the CDR3, the full variable domain is EAGVTQSPTHLIKTRGQQATLRCSPISGHTSVYWYQQALGLGLQFLLWYDEGEERNRGNFPPRFSGRQFPNYSSELNVNALELEDSALYLCASSRGQGAISPLHFGNGTRLTVT.

The chain recombines TRBV7-9 with TRBJ1-2; no clear D. The germline V gene encodes CDR1 SEHNR and CDR2 FQNEAQ (reference sequence). V dropped 7 bases and J dropped 8 bases, with 26 bases sitting between them. The CDR3 consists of 16 residues. The CDR3: CASTETARSPPRGYTF. CDR3 DNA sequence: TGTGCCAGCACCGAAACGGCCCGCAGTCCCCCTAGGGGCTACACCTTC.

This sequence joins TRBV12-3 or TRBV12-4 and TRBJ2-1; a possible D gene is TRBD2 (6 bases). V was clipped by 7 bases and J by 5 bases, with 12 bases between them. The CDR3 is 13 amino acids. CDR3 amino acids: CASKLAENNEQFF. The CDR3 bases are TGTGCCAGCAAACTAGCCGAGAACAATGAGCAGTTCTTC.

Note on this clone: Other DNA sequences from this sample encode an identical CDR3 as well. CDR3 nucleotide sequence: TGTGCCAGCAGTTACTCGACAGGGGGCAGCTATGGCTACACCTTC. The encoded protein is CASSYSTGGSYGYTF. The rearrangement joins TRBV6-5 to TRBJ1-2; 10 bases align to TRBD1. The CDR3 has 15 residues. Trimming at V came to 0 bases and at J to 4 bases, leaving 2 bases not matched to a gene. CDR1 MNHEY and CDR2 SVGAGI come from the germline V gene.

CDR3 sequence reads: CASSQRERGQPQHF. CDR3 nucleotides: TGTGCCAGTAGCCAGAGGGAGCGGGGTCAGCCCCAGCATTTT. The rearrangement uses TRBV19 and TRBJ1-5; D gene unclear. The V and J ends lost 6 bases and 6 bases respectively, with 15 bases between them. This CDR3 has 14 amino acids. The germline V gene encodes CDR1 LNHDA and CDR2 SQIVND (reference sequence).